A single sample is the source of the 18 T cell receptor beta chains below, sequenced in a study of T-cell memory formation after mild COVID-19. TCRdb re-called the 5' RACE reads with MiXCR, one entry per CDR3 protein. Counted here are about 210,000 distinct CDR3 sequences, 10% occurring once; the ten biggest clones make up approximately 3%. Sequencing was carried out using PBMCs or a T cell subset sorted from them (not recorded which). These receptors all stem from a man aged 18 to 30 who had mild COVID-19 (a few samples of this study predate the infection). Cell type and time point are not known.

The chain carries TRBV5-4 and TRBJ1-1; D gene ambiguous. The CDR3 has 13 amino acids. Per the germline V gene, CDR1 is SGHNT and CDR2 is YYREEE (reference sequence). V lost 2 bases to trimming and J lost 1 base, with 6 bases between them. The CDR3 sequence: CASSFDKNTEAFF. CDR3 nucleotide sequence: TGTGCCAGCAGCTTCGACAAGAACACTGAAGCTTTCTTT. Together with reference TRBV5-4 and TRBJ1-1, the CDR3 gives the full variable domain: ETGVTQSPTHLIKTRGQQVTLRCSSQSGHNTVSWYQQALGQGPQFIFQYYREEENGRGNFPPRFSGLQFPNYSSELNVNALELDDSALYLCASSFDKNTEAFFGQGTRLTVV.

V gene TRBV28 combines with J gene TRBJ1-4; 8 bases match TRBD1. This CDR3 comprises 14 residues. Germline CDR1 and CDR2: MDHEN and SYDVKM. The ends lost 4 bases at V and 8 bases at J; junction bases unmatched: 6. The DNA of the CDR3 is TGTGCCAGCAGTTCCGGACAGGGTGAAGAAAAACTGTTTTTT. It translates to CASSSGQGEEKLFF. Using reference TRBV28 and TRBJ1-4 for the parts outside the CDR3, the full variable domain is DVKVTQSSRYLVKRTGEKVFLECVQDMDHENMFWYRQDPGLGLRLIYFSYDVKMKEKGDIPEGYSVSREKKERFSLILESASTNQTSMYLCASSSGQGEEKLFFGSGTQLSVL.

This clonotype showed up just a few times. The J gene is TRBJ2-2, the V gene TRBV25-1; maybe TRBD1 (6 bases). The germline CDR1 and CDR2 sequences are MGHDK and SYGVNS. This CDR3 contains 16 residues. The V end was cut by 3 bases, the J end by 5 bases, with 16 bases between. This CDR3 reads CASSDLQGPRTGELFF. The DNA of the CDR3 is TGTGCCAGCAGTGATCTACAGGGCCCTAGGACCGGGGAGCTGTTTTTT.

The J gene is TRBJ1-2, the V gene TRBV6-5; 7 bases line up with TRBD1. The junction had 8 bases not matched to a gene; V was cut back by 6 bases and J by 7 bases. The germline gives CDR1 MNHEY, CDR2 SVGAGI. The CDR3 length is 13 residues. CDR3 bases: TGTGCCAGCAGGTCGAGGGGGCAGGCTGGCTACACCTTC. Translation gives CASRSRGQAGYTF.

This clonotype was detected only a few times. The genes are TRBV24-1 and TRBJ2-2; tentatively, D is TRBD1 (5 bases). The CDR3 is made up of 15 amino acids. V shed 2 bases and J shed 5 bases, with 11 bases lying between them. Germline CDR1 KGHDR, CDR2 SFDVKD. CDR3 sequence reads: CATSDWGQGTGELFF. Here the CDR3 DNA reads TGTGCCACCAGTGATTGGGGCCAGGGAACCGGGGAGCTGTTTTTT.

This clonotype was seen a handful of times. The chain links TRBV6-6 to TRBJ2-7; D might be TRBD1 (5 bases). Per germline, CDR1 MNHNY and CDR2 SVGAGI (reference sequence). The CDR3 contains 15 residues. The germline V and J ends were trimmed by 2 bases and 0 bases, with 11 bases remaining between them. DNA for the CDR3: TGTGCCAGCAGTTACGAGGCAGGACACTCCTACGAGCAGTACGTC. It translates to CASSYEAGHSYEQYV.

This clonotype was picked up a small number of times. CDR3: CASSRLDRGGYTF. CDR3 bases: TGTGCCAGCAGCCGATTGGACAGGGGAGGCTACACCTTC. The V and J genes are TRBV7-9 and TRBJ1-2, with 9 positions matching TRBD1. CDR1 and CDR2 from the germline V gene are SEHNR and FQNEAQ (reference sequence). The CDR3 sequence is 13 residues long. J was trimmed by 8 bases and V by 5 bases; bases with no gene match: 6.

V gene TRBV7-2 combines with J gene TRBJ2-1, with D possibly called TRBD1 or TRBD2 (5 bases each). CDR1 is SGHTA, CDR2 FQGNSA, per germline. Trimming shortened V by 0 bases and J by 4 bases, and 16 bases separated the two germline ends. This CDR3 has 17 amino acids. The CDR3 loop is CASSLAPLFGAYNEQFF. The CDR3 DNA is TGTGCCAGCAGCTTAGCGCCCCTATTCGGGGCATACAATGAGCAGTTCTTC.

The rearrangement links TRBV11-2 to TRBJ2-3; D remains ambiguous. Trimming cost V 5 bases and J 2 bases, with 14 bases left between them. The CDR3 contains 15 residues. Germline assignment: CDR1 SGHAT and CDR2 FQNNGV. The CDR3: CASSPNRLPTDTQYF. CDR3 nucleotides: TGTGCCAGCAGCCCAAACCGGCTCCCCACAGATACGCAGTATTTT.

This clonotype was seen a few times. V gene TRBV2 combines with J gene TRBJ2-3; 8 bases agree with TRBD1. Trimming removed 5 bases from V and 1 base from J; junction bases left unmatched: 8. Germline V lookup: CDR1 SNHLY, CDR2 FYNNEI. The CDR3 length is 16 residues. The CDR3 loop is CASSRRQGPRTDTQYF. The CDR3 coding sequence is TGTGCCAGCAGTCGACGACAGGGGCCCCGCACAGATACGCAGTATTTT.

CDR3 sequence: CASSSSDFIQETQYF. The CDR3 bases are TGTGCCAGCAGTTCTTCAGACTTCATCCAAGAGACCCAGTACTTC. The V gene is TRBV27, the J gene TRBJ2-5; unclear D gene. This CDR3 is built from 15 residues. V lost 4 bases to trimming and J lost 1 base, with 13 bases between them. The germline CDR1 and CDR2 sequences are MNHEY and SMNVEV (reference sequence).

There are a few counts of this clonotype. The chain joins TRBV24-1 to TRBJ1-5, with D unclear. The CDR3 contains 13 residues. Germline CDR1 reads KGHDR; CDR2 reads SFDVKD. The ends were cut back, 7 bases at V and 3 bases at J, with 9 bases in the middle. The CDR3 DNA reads TGTGCCACCAGAGGGAAGGCCAATCAGCCCCAGCATTTT. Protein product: CATRGKANQPQHF.

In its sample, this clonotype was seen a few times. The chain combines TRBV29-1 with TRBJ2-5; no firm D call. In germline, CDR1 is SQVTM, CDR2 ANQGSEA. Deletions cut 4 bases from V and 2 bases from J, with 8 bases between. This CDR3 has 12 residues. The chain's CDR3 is CSVVNSQETQYF. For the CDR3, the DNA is TGCAGCGTTGTGAACAGTCAAGAGACCCAGTACTTC.

The chain's CDR3 is CASSPIAATGNTIYF. The CDR3 DNA reads TGTGCCAGCAGCCCCATCGCGGCAACGGGAAACACCATATATTTT. The chain carries TRBV7-9 and TRBJ1-3; D is undetermined. Germline V lookup: CDR1 SEHNR, CDR2 FQNEAQ (reference sequence). The CDR3 totals 15 residues. V lost 5 bases and J 4 bases, leaving 15 bases between the germline ends.

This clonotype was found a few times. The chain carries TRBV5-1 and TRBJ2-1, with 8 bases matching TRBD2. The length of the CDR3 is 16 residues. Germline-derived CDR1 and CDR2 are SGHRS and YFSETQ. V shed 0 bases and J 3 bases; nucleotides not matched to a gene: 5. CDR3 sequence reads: CASSLGAGGVYNEQFF. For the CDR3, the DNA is TGCGCCAGCAGCTTGGGCGCGGGGGGCGTCTACAATGAGCAGTTCTTC. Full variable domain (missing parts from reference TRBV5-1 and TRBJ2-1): KAGVTQTPRYLIKTRGQQVTLSCSPISGHRSVSWYQQTPGQGLQFLFEYFSETQRNKGNFPGRFSGRQFSNSRSEMNVSTLELGDSALYLCASSLGAGGVYNEQFFGPGTRLTVL.

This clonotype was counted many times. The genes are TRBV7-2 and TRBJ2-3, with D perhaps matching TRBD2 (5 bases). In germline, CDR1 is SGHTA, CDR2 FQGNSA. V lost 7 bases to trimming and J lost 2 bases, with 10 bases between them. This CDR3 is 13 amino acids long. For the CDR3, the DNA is TGTGCCAGCATGGGGAGAACCACAGATACGCAGTATTTT. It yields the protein CASMGRTTDTQYF.

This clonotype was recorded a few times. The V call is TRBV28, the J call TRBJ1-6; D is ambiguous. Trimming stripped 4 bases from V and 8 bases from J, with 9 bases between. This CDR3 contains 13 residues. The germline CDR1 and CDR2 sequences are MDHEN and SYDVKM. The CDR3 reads CASSSALDSPLHF. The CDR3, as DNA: TGTGCCAGCAGTTCAGCCCTTGATTCACCCCTCCACTTT. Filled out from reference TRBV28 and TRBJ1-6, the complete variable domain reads DVKVTQSSRYLVKRTGEKVFLECVQDMDHENMFWYRQDPGLGLRLIYFSYDVKMKEKGDIPEGYSVSREKKERFSLILESASTNQTSMYLCASSSALDSPLHFGNGTRLTVT.

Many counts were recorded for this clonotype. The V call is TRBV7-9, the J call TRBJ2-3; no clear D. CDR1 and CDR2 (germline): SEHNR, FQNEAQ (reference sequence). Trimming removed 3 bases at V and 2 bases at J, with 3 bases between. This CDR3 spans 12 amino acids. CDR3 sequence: CASSFLTDTQYF. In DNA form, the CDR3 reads TGTGCCAGCAGCTTCCTCACAGATACGCAGTATTTT.